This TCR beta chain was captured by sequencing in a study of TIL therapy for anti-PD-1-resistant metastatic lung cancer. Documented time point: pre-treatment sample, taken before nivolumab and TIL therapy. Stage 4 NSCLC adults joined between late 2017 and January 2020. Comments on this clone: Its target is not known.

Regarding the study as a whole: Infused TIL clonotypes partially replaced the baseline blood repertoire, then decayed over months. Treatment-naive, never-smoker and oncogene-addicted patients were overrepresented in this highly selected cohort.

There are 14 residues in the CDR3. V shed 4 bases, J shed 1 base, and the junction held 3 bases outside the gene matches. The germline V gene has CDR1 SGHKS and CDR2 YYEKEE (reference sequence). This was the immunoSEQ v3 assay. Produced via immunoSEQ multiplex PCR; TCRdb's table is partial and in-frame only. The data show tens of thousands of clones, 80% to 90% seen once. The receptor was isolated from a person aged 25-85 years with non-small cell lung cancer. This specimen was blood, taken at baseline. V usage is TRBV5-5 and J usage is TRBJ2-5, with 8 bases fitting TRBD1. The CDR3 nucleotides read TGTGCCAGCAGCCGCACAGGGGGCCAAGAGACCCAGTACTTC. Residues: CASSRTGGQETQYF.